This T cell receptor beta chain was obtained from a study of CD8 T cells in Susac syndrome. The V gene lost 10 bases and the J gene lost 6 bases, with 19 bases spanning the gap. CDR3 length: 13 amino acids. Germline loops: CDR1 MNHEY, CDR2 SMNVEV (reference sequence). The authors sequenced TCR beta from blood CD8+ and CD4+ T cells. RNA, at about 0.45 to 1 ug, was reverse transcribed with random hexamers. Amplification of TCR beta CDR3 was carried out by immunoSEQ multiplex PCR, which covered 54 Vbeta and 13 Jbeta segments. One entry per CDR3 protein results from TCRdb running MiXCR on the immunoSEQ multiplex PCR reads. The data contain about 200,000 distinct CDR3 sequences, 85% to 95% of them singletons.

What was sequenced was CD4+ T cells from PBMCs. The TCR comes from a human donor in good health. The chain employs TRBV27 and TRBJ2-7, with D possibly TRBD1 on 5 matching bases. CDR3 nucleotide sequence: TGTGCCACAGGGTCGGGTGGGTCGTCCGAGCAGTACTTC. Its translation is CATGSGGSSEQYF.